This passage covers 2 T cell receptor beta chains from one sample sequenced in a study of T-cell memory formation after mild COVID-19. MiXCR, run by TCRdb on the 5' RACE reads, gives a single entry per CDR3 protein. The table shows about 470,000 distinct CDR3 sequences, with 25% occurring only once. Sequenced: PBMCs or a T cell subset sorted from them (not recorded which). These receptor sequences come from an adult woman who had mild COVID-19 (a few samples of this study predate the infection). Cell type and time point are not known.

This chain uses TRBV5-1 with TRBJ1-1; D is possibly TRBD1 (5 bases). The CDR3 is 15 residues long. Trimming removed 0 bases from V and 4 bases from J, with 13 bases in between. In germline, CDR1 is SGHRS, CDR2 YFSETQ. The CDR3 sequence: CASSLGGGTGTEAFF. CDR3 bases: TGCGCCAGCAGCTTGGGGGGGGGTACCGGCACTGAAGCTTTCTTT. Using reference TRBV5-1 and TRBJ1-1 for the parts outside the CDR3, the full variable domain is KAGVTQTPRYLIKTRGQQVTLSCSPISGHRSVSWYQQTPGQGLQFLFEYFSETQRNKGNFPGRFSGRQFSNSRSEMNVSTLELGDSALYLCASSLGGGTGTEAFFGQGTRLTVV.

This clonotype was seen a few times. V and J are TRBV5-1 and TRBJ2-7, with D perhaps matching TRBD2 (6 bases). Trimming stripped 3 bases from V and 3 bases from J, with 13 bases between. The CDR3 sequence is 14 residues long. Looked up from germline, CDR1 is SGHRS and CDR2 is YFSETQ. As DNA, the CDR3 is TGCGCCAGCAGCTCGGGGGACTCGAACTACGAGCAGTACTTC. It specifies CASSSGDSNYEQYF.